This is a list of T cell receptor beta chains from one sample in a study of blood T cell repertoires in COVID-19. Measured with immunoSEQ multiplex PCR; TCRdb has only the in-frame clones, and not every one. The top ten hold 6.5% to 9.5% of the sample, which has under 200,000 clones, more than 80% seen once. Material for sequencing was PBMCs or T cells enriched from blood (not recorded which). Receptors originate from a woman aged 18-35 years who had recovered from COVID-19. The CDR3 runs from the conserved cysteine through the conserved F or W. D genes are given only for firm matches. Expanded clones get a size class; other rows say once, few or many, or leave the size out.

j_call v_call clone_size cdr3_length d_call cdr3_aa cdr3_nt
TRBJ1-2 TRBV6-4 - 17 TRBD1 CASSDSDRGRGKYGYTF TGTGCCAGCAGTGACTCGGACAGGGGGCGCGGGAAGTATGGCTACACCTTC
TRBJ1-5 TRBV10-2 - 15 TRBD1 CASREGQASNQPQHF TGCGCCAGCAGAGAAGGACAGGCGAGCAATCAGCCCCAGCATTTT
TRBJ1-2 TRBV20-1 - 16 TRBD1 CSASHSGDRLYYGYTF TGCAGTGCTAGTCATTCGGGGGACAGACTTTACTATGGCTACACCTTC
TRBJ1-3 TRBV7-9 - 16 - CASSPPTTNSGNTIYF TGTGCCAGCAGCCCACCCACGACAAACTCTGGAAACACCATATATTTT
TRBJ1-2 TRBV20-1 - 10 - CSAEMGTVFF TGCAGTGCTGAGATGGGGACTGTATTCTTC
TRBJ2-5 TRBV5-1 few 16 - CASSSPSGHIQETQYF TGCGCCAGCAGCTCCCCCTCGGGACATATTCAAGAGACCCAGTACTTC
TRBJ2-3 TRBV5-1 - 16 - CASSLQGGASTDTQYF TGCGCCAGCAGCCTGCAGGGAGGAGCGAGCACAGATACGCAGTATTTT
TRBJ2-1 TRBV6-5 - 12 - CARRTRDNEQFF TGTGCCCGCCGGACAAGGGACAATGAGCAGTTCTTC
TRBJ1-5 TRBV12-5 - 16 TRBD1 CASGLGGTVYNQPQHF TGTGCTAGTGGTTTGGGAGGGACAGTATACAATCAGCCCCAGCATTTT
TRBJ2-5 TRBV5-1 - 14 - CASSSEGVVETQYF TGCGCCAGCAGTTCTGAGGGGGTCGTGGAGACCCAGTACTTC
TRBJ2-7 TRBV28 few 13 - CASSTLQGSEQYF TGTGCCAGCAGTACTCTACAGGGCTCCGAGCAGTACTTC